This paragraph reports one T cell receptor beta chain. Its matching antigen is unknown. The source of the sample is a study of T cell responses to AZD1222 COVID-19 vaccine. General study findings and limits: Vaccine-related CD4 TCRs covered spike, predominating at 160-218 and 743-854. Most donors were white British, females outnumbered males, and clonal diversity was possibly underestimated.

Sequencing was performed with immunoSEQ multiplex PCR; in TCRdb, only in-frame clones are kept and a portion is missing. The data hold about 100,000 clones, with 80% to 95% observed a single time. Germline V gene sequence: CDR1 LNHNV, CDR2 YYDKDF (reference sequence). The CDR3 consists of 12 residues. V was shortened by 5 bases and J by 0 bases, with 5 bases between the two germline ends. Whether given at about 4 or about 12 weeks, second doses were pooled. This rearrangement joins TRBV15 to TRBJ2-7; D unresolved. Sample: peripheral blood, taken 28 days after the second AZD1222 dose. The receptor was isolated from an adult who received the AZD1222 COVID-19 vaccine. The CDR3 sequence is CATSLSSYEQYF. For the CDR3, the DNA is TGTGCCACCAGCCTTAGCTCCTACGAGCAGTACTTC. Complete variable domain (other parts from reference TRBV15 and TRBJ2-7): DAMVIQNPRYQVTQFGKPVTLSCSQTLNHNVMYWYQQKSSQAPKLLFHYYDKDFNNEADTPDNFQSRRPNTSFCFLDIRSPGLGDTAMYLCATSLSSYEQYFGPGTRLTVT.